Listed below are T cell receptor beta chains from one sample, sequenced in a study of OX40 agonist ivuxolimab in advanced cancers. TCRdb keeps only in-frame clones here, not all; method: immunoSEQ multiplex PCR. The sample contains approximately 90,000 clones, 90% to 95% of which appear only once. This specimen was CD4+ or CD8+ T cells sorted from blood, taken in a trial of the OX40 agonist ivuxolimab. These receptors were obtained from an adult with an advanced solid tumor such as melanoma, head and neck, liver or kidney cancer. Each CDR3 is given with its conserved first and last residue. D genes are given only for firm matches. Rows may omit the clone size; those that give it use once, few, many or a size class.

CASSQAQGSNYGYTF | TGTGCCAGCAGCCAAGCACAGGGTTCTAACTATGGCTACACCTTC | . | TRBV4-2 | . | TRBJ1-2
CASTPGTGRGGYTF | TGTGCCAGCACCCCCGGGACAGGGCGAGGAGGCTACACCTTC | few | TRBV6-1 | TRBD1 | TRBJ1-2
CASSGEAGLSYEQYF | TGTGCCAGCAGTGGGGAAGCGGGTCTATCCTACGAGCAGTACTTC | . | TRBV2 | . | TRBJ2-7
CASSLGQSGRAQSYEQYF | TGTGCCAGCAGCTTAGGCCAAAGCGGGAGGGCCCAGAGCTACGAGCAGTACTTC | few | TRBV11-2 | TRBD2 | TRBJ2-7
CSARSGGIQYF | TGCAGTGCTAGAAGCGGTGGCATTCAGTACTTC | . | TRBV20-1 | . | TRBJ2-4
CASSLGSGSSETQYF | TGTGCCAGCAGCTTGGGAAGCGGGAGTAGTGAGACCCAGTACTTC | . | TRBV7-8 | TRBD2 | TRBJ2-5
CASSPYHTGIGQETQYF | TGTGCCAGCAGCCCTTACCATACAGGGATCGGCCAAGAGACCCAGTACTTC | . | TRBV28 | . | TRBJ2-5
CAWSPRGLLPNEQFF | TGTGCCTGGAGTCCCCGCGGGTTGTTGCCCAATGAGCAGTTCTTC | . | TRBV30 | . | TRBJ2-1
CASSSRTDSYEQYF | TGTGCCAGCAGCTCTAGGACAGACTCCTACGAGCAGTACTTC | . | TRBV7-8 | . | TRBJ2-7
CASRWVSSYNEQFF | TGTGCCAGCAGGTGGGTAAGCTCCTACAATGAGCAGTTCTTC | . | TRBV27 | . | TRBJ2-1
CASSEAGRGAYNEQFF | TGTGCCAGCAGTGAAGCAGGGCGGGGCGCCTACAATGAGCAGTTCTTC | . | TRBV2 | . | TRBJ2-1
CASRTETGSGAGELFF | TGTGCCAGCAGGACCGAGACAGGGTCGGGAGCCGGGGAGCTGTTTTTT | . | TRBV2 | . | TRBJ2-2
CAISERGLAGTTDTQYF | TGTGCCATCAGTGAAAGGGGACTAGCGGGAACCACAGATACGCAGTATTTT | . | TRBV10-3 | TRBD2 | TRBJ2-3
CASSSRSGRPRDTQYF | TGTGCCAGCAGCAGCCGCTCGGGGAGGCCGAGAGATACGCAGTATTTT | . | TRBV4-2 | . | TRBJ2-3
CASSQASRTGELFF | TGTGCCAGCAGCCAGGCGTCTCGGACCGGGGAGCTGTTTTTT | . | TRBV7-9 | . | TRBJ2-2
CATRQGGGRGDTQYF | TGTGCCACCAGACAGGGGGGCGGGAGGGGAGATACGCAGTATTTT | . | TRBV15 | . | TRBJ2-3
CAILNSGQGASEAFF | TGTGCCATCCTTAATTCGGGACAGGGGGCGAGTGAAGCTTTCTTT | . | TRBV28 | TRBD1 | TRBJ1-1
CASSSSRGLREQYF | TGTGCCAGCAGCTCCAGTAGGGGCCTACGGGAGCAGTACTTC | . | TRBV11-2 | . | TRBJ2-7
CASSHRVRTSMNTEAFF | TGTGCCAGCAGCCACAGGGTTCGAACCTCAATGAACACTGAAGCTTTCTTT | . | TRBV7-8 | . | TRBJ1-1
CASSFSLGTGKYEQYF | TGTGCCAGCAGTTTCTCCTTGGGGACAGGGAAGTACGAGCAGTACTTC | . | TRBV28 | TRBD1 | TRBJ2-7
CASSLEGGGATGELFF | TGTGCCAGCAGCTTGGAGGGGGGAGGTGCCACCGGGGAGCTGTTTTTT | . | TRBV5-4 | . | TRBJ2-2
CSAAQYNEQFF | TGCAGCGCCGCACAGTACAATGAGCAGTTCTTC | . | TRBV29-1 | . | TRBJ2-1
CASRASDRAFTGELFF | TGTGCCAGCAGGGCCTCGGACAGGGCATTTACCGGGGAGCTGTTTTTT | . | TRBV28 | TRBD1 | TRBJ2-2
CASSLQQGTPGGNTIYF | TGTGCCAGCAGTTTGCAACAGGGAACTCCGGGCGGAAACACCATATATTTT | . | TRBV28 | . | TRBJ1-3
CASGPRNEQFF | TGTGCCAGCGGGCCGAGGAATGAGCAGTTCTTC | . | TRBV7-9 | . | TRBJ2-1
CASSYSQGDTEAFF | TGCGCCAGCAGCTACTCTCAGGGGGACACTGAAGCTTTCTTT | . | TRBV5-1 | TRBD1 | TRBJ1-1